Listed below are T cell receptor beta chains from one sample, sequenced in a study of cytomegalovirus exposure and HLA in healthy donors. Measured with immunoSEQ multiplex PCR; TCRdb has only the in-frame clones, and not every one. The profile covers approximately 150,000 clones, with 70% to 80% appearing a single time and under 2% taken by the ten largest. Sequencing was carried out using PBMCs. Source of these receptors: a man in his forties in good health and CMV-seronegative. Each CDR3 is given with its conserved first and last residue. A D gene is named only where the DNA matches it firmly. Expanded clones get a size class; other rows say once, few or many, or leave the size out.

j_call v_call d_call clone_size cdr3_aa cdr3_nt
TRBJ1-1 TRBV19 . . CASSITANTEAFF TGTGCCAGTAGTATAACAGCGAACACTGAAGCTTTCTTT
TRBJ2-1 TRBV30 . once CAWSVLGNEQFF TGTGCCTGGAGTGTACTTGGCAATGAGCAGTTCTTC
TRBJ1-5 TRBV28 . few CASSPSGWGGDQPQHF TGTGCCAGCAGCCCTTCAGGTTGGGGGGGAGATCAGCCCCAGCATTTT
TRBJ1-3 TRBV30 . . CAEGVNTIYF TGTGCTGAGGGGGTAAACACCATATATTTT
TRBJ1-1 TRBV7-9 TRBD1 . CASSDPGQGNTEAFF TGTGCCAGCAGCGATCCGGGACAGGGGAACACTGAAGCTTTCTTT
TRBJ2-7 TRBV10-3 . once CAISDETITYEQYF TGTGCCATCAGTGATGAGACTATCACCTACGAGCAGTACTTC
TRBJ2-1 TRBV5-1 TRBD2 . CASTDPSGGYNEQFF TGCGCCAGCACAGATCCTAGCGGGGGGTACAATGAGCAGTTCTTC
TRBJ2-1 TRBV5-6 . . CASSLAGMSSYNEQFF TGTGCCAGCAGCTTGGCCGGGATGAGCTCCTACAATGAGCAGTTCTTC
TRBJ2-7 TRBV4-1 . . CASSQDPAGTSYEQYF TGCGCCAGCAGCCAAGATCCGGCGGGGACCTCCTACGAGCAGTACTTC
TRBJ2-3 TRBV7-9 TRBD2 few CSSSSPAGGGTDTQYF TGTTCCAGCAGCTCCCCAGCGGGAGGTGGCACAGATACGCAGTATTTT
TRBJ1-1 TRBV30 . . CAWSVLGHTEAFF TGTGCCTGGAGTGTGTTGGGGCACACTGAAGCTTTCTTT
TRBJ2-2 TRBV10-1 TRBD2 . CASSGLATGELFF TGCGCCAGCAGTGGACTAGCAACCGGGGAGCTGTTTTTT
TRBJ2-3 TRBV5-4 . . CASSPGGEADTQYF TGTGCCAGCAGCCCGGGTGGGGAGGCAGATACGCAGTATTTT
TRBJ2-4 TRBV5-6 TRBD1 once CASSLGQGENSQYF TGTGCCAGCAGCTTGGGACAGGGGGAAAACAGTCAGTACTTC
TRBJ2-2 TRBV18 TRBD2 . CASSPVAGGGYTGELFF TGTGCCAGCTCACCTGTAGCGGGAGGAGGTTACACCGGGGAGCTGTTTTTT
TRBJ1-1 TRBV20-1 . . CSAGAEAFF TGCAGTGCAGGGGCTGAAGCTTTCTTT
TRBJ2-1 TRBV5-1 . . CASSLVRNNEQFF TGCGCCAGCAGCTTGGTCCGTAACAATGAGCAGTTCTTC
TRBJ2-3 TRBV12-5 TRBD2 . CASGLGRAQYF TGTGCTAGTGGTCTCGGGAGGGCCCAGTATTTT
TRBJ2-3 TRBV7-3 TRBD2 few CASSPRLAASTDTQYF TGTGCCAGCAGCCCACGACTAGCAGCTAGCACAGATACGCAGTATTTT
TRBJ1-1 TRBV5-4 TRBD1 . CASSAPGTGHTEAFF TGTGCCAGCAGCGCCCCCGGGACAGGGCACACTGAAGCTTTCTTT
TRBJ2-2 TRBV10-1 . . CASRMGYTGELFF TGCGCCAGCAGAATGGGCTACACCGGGGAGCTGTTTTTT
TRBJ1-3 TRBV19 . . CASSIMGRQADTIYF TGTGCCAGTAGTATAATGGGCAGACAAGCGGACACCATATATTTT
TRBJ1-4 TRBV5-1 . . CASSPGIRDEKLFF TGCGCCAGCAGCCCAGGGATAAGGGATGAAAAACTGTTTTTT
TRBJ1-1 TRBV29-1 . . CSALTGGITEAFF TGCAGCGCACTGACAGGAGGAATCACTGAAGCTTTCTTT
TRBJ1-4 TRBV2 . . CASSDWGDEKLFF TGTGCCAGCAGTGATTGGGGGGATGAAAAACTGTTTTTT
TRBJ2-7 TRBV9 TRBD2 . CASSGRGAGDEQYF TGTGCCAGCAGCGGTAGAGGAGCGGGAGACGAGCAGTACTTC
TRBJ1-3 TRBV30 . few CACRSGNTIYF TGTGCCTGTAGATCTGGAAACACCATATATTTT
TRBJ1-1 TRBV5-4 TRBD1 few CASSLVDRGGTEAFF TGTGCCAGCAGCTTGGTGGACAGGGGAGGAACTGAAGCTTTCTTT
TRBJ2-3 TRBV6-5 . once CASSYARETDTQYF TGTGCCAGCAGTTACGCCAGGGAAACAGATACGCAGTATTTT
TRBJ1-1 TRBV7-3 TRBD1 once CASSPGQRPTEAFF TGTGCCAGCAGCCCGGGACAGCGGCCCACTGAAGCTTTCTTT
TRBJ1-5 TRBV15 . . CATSPGADQPQHF TGTGCCACCAGCCCGGGAGCAGATCAGCCCCAGCATTTT
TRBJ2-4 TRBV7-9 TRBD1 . CASSWTGAAKNIQYF TGTGCCAGCAGTTGGACAGGGGCAGCCAAAAACATTCAGTACTTC
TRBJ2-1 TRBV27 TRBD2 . CASSLAAAYNEQFF TGTGCCAGCAGTCTAGCGGCGGCCTACAATGAGCAGTTCTTC
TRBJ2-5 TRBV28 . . CASSLGRVRTQYF TGTGCCAGCAGTTTAGGTCGGGTGCGGACCCAGTACTTC
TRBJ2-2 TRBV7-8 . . CASSLFAGQTGELFF TGTGCCAGCAGCTTATTTGCCGGACAAACCGGGGAGCTGTTTTTT
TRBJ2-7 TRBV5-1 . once CASSLLGAGPYEQYF TGCGCCAGCAGCTTGTTGGGAGCCGGCCCCTACGAGCAGTACTTC
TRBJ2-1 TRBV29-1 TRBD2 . CSVGAGVAGEQFF TGCAGCGTCGGAGCGGGAGTGGCGGGTGAGCAGTTCTTC
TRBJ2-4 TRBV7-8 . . CASSLSDSANSQYF TGTGCCAGCAGCTTATCGGACAGTGCAAACAGTCAGTACTTC
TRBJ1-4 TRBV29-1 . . CSCVGQGSANEKLFF TGCAGCTGTGTGGGGCAGGGGAGCGCTAATGAAAAACTGTTTTTT
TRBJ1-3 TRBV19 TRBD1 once CASSIGSRGPGNTIYF TGTGCCAGTAGTATAGGCAGCAGGGGGCCTGGAAACACCATATATTTT